This T cell receptor beta chain appears in the sequencing data of a study of T cells in Graves' hyperthyroidism and ophthalmopathy. Turning to the study itself: Before any treatment, at initial diagnosis, peripheral blood was collected. The study, taken as a whole, reports: Appearing also in blood were most of the thyroid clonotypes expanded above 0.001.

The CDR3 spans 15 residues. V dropped 2 bases and J dropped 2 bases, with 10 bases sitting between them. Germline values: CDR1 MNHNS, CDR2 SASEGT. RNA transcripts yielded amplified TCR beta CDR3 regions. Primed by the HTBI set, a first-round RT-PCR was run on the TCR CDR3. TCRdb called the multiplex PCR reads again in MiXCR, with one record for every CDR3 protein. The profile covers a few hundred thousand distinct CDR3 sequences, with 15% to 20% appearing a single time and 40% taken by the ten largest. To note about this clonotype: Its antigen is currently unknown.

The rearrangement uses TRBV6-1 and TRBJ2-1; D might be TRBD1 (6 bases). The clonotype was recovered from a man aged 18 to 29 with Graves' ophthalmopathy. Material: blood. CDR3 region: CASSEYGQTYNEQFF. The CDR3, as DNA: TGTGCCAGCAGTGAATACGGACAGACCTACAATGAGCAGTTCTTC.